This T cell receptor (beta chain) was sequenced for a study of cytomegalovirus exposure and HLA in healthy donors. Regarding the study as a whole: Presence/absence analysis assumed near-uniform sequencing depth across donors. Solely CMV serostatus was available to characterize immune exposure. A previous analysis found most TCR beta V segments productive roughly 90% or roughly 30% of the time.

Deletions cut 3 bases from V and 5 bases from J, with 3 bases between. The germline V gene has CDR1 SGDLS and CDR2 YYNGEE. The CDR3 is 11 residues long. Turning to this clone: What it binds is unknown.

This PCR relied on a set of 60 Vbeta primers and 13 Jbeta primers. Method: immunoSEQ multiplex PCR; TCRdb's copy keeps in-frame clones and lacks some. Of about 140,000 clones listed, approximately 77% are singletons. The sample was PBMCs. V gene TRBV9 combines with J gene TRBJ2-1; the D is unclear. This TCR came from a woman aged 40 to 55 in good health and CMV-seronegative. DNA of the CDR3: TGTGCCAGCAGCGCCAACAATGAGCAGTTCTTC. This gives the protein CASSANNEQFF.